These 10 T cell receptor beta chains share one sample of origin, sequenced in a study of blood T cell repertoires in COVID-19. Sequencing was performed with immunoSEQ multiplex PCR; in TCRdb, only in-frame clones are kept and a portion is missing. The sample carries 50,000 to 60,000 clones, 83% recorded once. The sequenced sample was peripheral blood. Every receptor here comes from a man between 35 and 55 years old with acute or convalescent COVID-19.

The rearrangement links TRBV14 to TRBJ2-3, with a weak D call TRBD2 (6 bases). This CDR3 contains 16 residues. Germline V lookup: CDR1 SGHDN, CDR2 FVKESK. With 4 bases removed from V and 2 bases from J, the gap between germline ends came to 16 bases. CDR3 sequence (DNA): TGTGCCAGCAGCCGAATCCCCGGGGGACTCACAGATACGCAGTATTTT. Encoded protein: CASSRIPGGLTDTQYF.

Comments on this clone: The same CDR3 arises from other DNA sequences in this sample as well. This chain connects TRBV30 to TRBJ1-6; 7 bases align to TRBD1. Per the germline V gene, CDR1 is GTSNPN and CDR2 is SVGIG (reference sequence). The CDR3 length is 14 residues. After removal of 0 bases from V and 7 bases from J, the junction contained 3 bases not matched to a gene. The DNA for the CDR3 is TGTGCCTGGAGTGTCGCAGGGGGAAATTCACCCCTCCACTTT. Amino acids: CAWSVAGGNSPLHF.

The chain's CDR3 is CASRTSGTGGYTF. The DNA for the CDR3 is TGTGCCAGCAGGACCTCCGGGACTGGCGGCTACACCTTC. V and J are TRBV6-6 and TRBJ1-2, with D possibly TRBD1 on 5 matching bases. V gave up 6 bases and J gave up 8 bases, with 16 bases separating them. Germline V gene sequence: CDR1 MNHNY, CDR2 SVGAGI (reference sequence). This CDR3 is built from 13 residues.

The chain has TRBV9 and TRBJ1-4, with D perhaps TRBD1 (5 bases). The CDR3 runs to 14 residues. Germline V gene lookup returns CDR1 SGDLS and CDR2 YYNGEE. Trimming removed 0 bases at V and 8 bases at J, with 11 bases between. CDR3 sequence reads: CASSVAQGGEKLFF. The CDR3 bases are TGTGCCAGCAGCGTAGCCCAGGGAGGAGAAAAACTGTTTTTT.

The chain couples TRBV10-2 to TRBJ1-2, with D possibly being TRBD1 (6 bases). V gave up 8 bases and J gave up 1 base, with 11 bases separating them. This CDR3 has 13 amino acids. Germline CDR1 and CDR2: WSHSY and SAAADI. The CDR3 sequence is CASGDRINYGYTF. In nucleotides, the CDR3 is TGCGCCAGCGGAGACAGGATTAACTATGGCTACACCTTC.

The chain combines TRBV7-8 with TRBJ2-7; the D gene is possibly TRBD1 (6 bases). The length of the CDR3 is 14 residues. Trimming stripped 5 bases from V and 5 bases from J, with 16 bases between. Germline V CDR1 and CDR2: SGHVS, FQNEAQ. The CDR3 protein is CASSQGSGGNEQYF. CDR3 DNA: TGTGCCAGCAGCCAGGGGTCAGGTGGCAACGAGCAGTACTTC.

This rearrangement joins TRBV24-1 to TRBJ2-3; 9 positions agree with TRBD1. Trimming cost V 7 bases and J 8 bases; bases outside gene matches: 6. The CDR3 has 13 residues. CDR1 KGHDR and CDR2 SFDVKD come from the germline V gene. The CDR3 sequence is CATRGQGHGTQYF. CDR3 bases: TGTGCCACCAGGGGACAGGGTCATGGTACGCAGTATTTT.

The V and J genes are TRBV19 and TRBJ2-5; TRBD1 matches 7 bases. Germline CDR1 and CDR2: LNHDA and SQIVND (reference sequence). This CDR3 region has 14 residues. The trim removed 3 bases at V and 4 bases at J, leaving 5 bases unmatched. Here the CDR3 DNA reads TGTGCCAGTAGTATCCGGACAGGTCGAGAGACCCAGTACTTC. It codes for CASSIRTGRETQYF.

This clone showed up just once. This rearrangement joins TRBV2 to TRBJ2-5; TRBD1 matches 7 bases. The CDR3 runs 13 residues. The germline V gene encodes CDR1 SNHLY and CDR2 FYNNEI. With V trimmed by 7 bases and J by 3 bases, 5 bases remained unmatched. The CDR3 DNA sequence: TGTGCCAGCACGGGACAGCTAGAAGAGACCCAGTACTTC. It translates to CASTGQLEETQYF.

This clone occurred a few times. The chain couples TRBV6-6 to TRBJ1-6; a weak D match, TRBD1 (6 bases). The V and J ends lost 5 bases and 10 bases respectively, with 12 bases between them. Germline CDR1 and CDR2: MNHNY and SVGAGI (reference sequence). The CDR3 length is 13 residues. CDR3 nucleotide sequence: TGTGCCAGCAGTCGAGGGGGGGACTCACCCCTCCACTTT. This codes for CASSRGGDSPLHF.